A selection of T cell receptor beta chains follows, all from one sample in a study of control samples from healthy donors and cancer patients. Data came from immunoSEQ multiplex PCR; TCRdb stores just in-frame clones and leaves some out. The sample lists about 170,000 clones; under 95% were seen once. The specimen was blood. Source of these receptors: a woman aged 18 to 35 in good health. The CDR3 runs from the conserved cysteine through the conserved F or W. The D gene is left open where the match is weak. Size values are once, few and many counts, or a class for expanded clones, and some rows have none.

abundance | d_gene | j_gene | v_gene | CDR3nt | CDR3aa
NA | TRBD1 | TRBJ1-2 | TRBV18 | TGTGCCAGCTCACCATTAGGGACAGGGGACGGCTACACCTTC | CASSPLGTGDGYTF
NA | NA | TRBJ1-5 | TRBV11-2 | TGTGCCAGCAGCTTAGATCTAAAGGACTTTCCTTCCCCGACGCATTTT | CASSLDLKDFPSPTHF
NA | NA | TRBJ2-1 | TRBV11-3 | TGTGCCAGCAGCTTAGGGTTCTCCTACAATGAGCAGTTCTTC | CASSLGFSYNEQFF
once | NA | TRBJ2-7 | TRBV6-5 | TGTGCCAGCACCCGTACTAGCTATTCTGGCGAGCAGTACTTC | CASTRTSYSGEQYF
NA | NA | TRBJ1-5 | TRBV29-1 | TGCAGCGTTGAAGTCGGAGGGGTTGATCAGCCCCAGCATTTT | CSVEVGGVDQPQHF
NA | NA | TRBJ2-5 | TRBV28 | TGTGCCAGCAGTTTCCAAAGGGGAAGAGAGACCCAGTACTTC | CASSFQRGRETQYF
NA | NA | TRBJ2-5 | TRBV9 | TGTGCCAGCAGCGTAGATACGTACCAAGAGACCCAGTACTTC | CASSVDTYQETQYF
NA | TRBD2 | TRBJ2-5 | TRBV9 | TGTGCCAGCAGCCCCAGACTAGCGGGGGAAGGAGAGACCCAGTACTTC | CASSPRLAGEGETQYF
NA | NA | TRBJ2-2 | TRBV6-5 | TGTGCCAGCAGTCACCCAATTACCGGGGAGCTGTTTTTT | CASSHPITGELFF
NA | TRBD1 | TRBJ2-5 | TRBV9 | TGTGCCAGCAGCGTAGATCCAGGGGGCAGGGAGACCCAGTACTTC | CASSVDPGGRETQYF
once | TRBD1 | TRBJ1-5 | TRBV28 | TGTGCCAGCAGTTTCCCTTCCCGACAGGGGGGCAATCAGCCCCAGCATTTT | CASSFPSRQGGNQPQHF
NA | NA | TRBJ1-5 | TRBV4-2 | TGTGCCAGCAGCCAAGATACGAAAAAGGGGGGGCATCAGCCCCAGCATTTT | CASSQDTKKGGHQPQHF
NA | NA | TRBJ1-4 | TRBV7-2 | TGTGCCAGCAGCTTTAAGGGACCAAATGAAAAACTGTTTTTT | CASSFKGPNEKLFF
few | NA | TRBJ1-3 | TRBV11-2 | TGTGCCAGCAGCTTAGGAGCCAGCGGTTTCGACACCATATATTTT | CASSLGASGFDTIYF
NA | NA | TRBJ2-7 | TRBV9 | TGTGCCAGCAGCGTAGGAGGGGGTGGTGAGCAGTACTTC | CASSVGGGGEQYF
few | NA | TRBJ2-7 | TRBV9 | TGTGCCAGCAGCGTTGAGACGAGCTACGAGCAGTACTTC | CASSVETSYEQYF
NA | NA | TRBJ2-5 | TRBV2 | TGTGCCAGCAGTGCAAACAGGGCGGAGACCCAGTACTTC | CASSANRAETQYF
NA | NA | TRBJ1-1 | TRBV7-8 | TGTGCCAGCAGCACTCCCAAGGCAAAGGGCTTCGGTGAAGCTTTCTTT | CASSTPKAKGFGEAFF
NA | NA | TRBJ1-1 | TRBV10-1 | TGCGCCAGCTCGCCGGGACAGAACACTGAAGCTTTCTTT | CASSPGQNTEAFF
NA | NA | TRBJ1-2 | TRBV6-4 | TGTGCCAGCAGTGACTCGATCTGGGTGGGGCTGACACATGGCTACACCTTC | CASSDSIWVGLTHGYTF
NA | NA | TRBJ2-7 | TRBV11-3 | TGTGCCAGCAGCCCCACCTTTGGGTACGAGCAGTACTTC | CASSPTFGYEQYF
NA | TRBD2 | TRBJ2-5 | TRBV5-1 | TGCGCCAGCAGCTTGGTACGGGGGGTGGAAGAGACCCAGTACTTC | CASSLVRGVEETQYF
NA | NA | TRBJ1-2 | TRBV5-6 | TGTGCCAGCAGCTTGGGGGGCACCCCGGGCTATGGCTACACCTTC | CASSLGGTPGYGYTF
NA | TRBD2 | TRBJ2-3 | TRBV6-4 | TGTGCCAGCAGTGACTCGAGTAGCGGGAGCGGAACAGATACGCAGTATTTT | CASSDSSSGSGTDTQYF
NA | TRBD2 | TRBJ2-3 | TRBV2 | TGTGCCAGCAGTCCGTCTAGCGGGGGCGGCACAGATACGCAGTATTTT | CASSPSSGGGTDTQYF
NA | NA | TRBJ1-5 | TRBV7-2 | TGTGCCAGCAGCTTGGGAAAAGGATGGGGTCAGCCCCAGCATTTT | CASSLGKGWGQPQHF
NA | NA | TRBJ1-1 | TRBV4-3 | TGCGCCAGCAGCCAAGATACGGTGGGGGCCGAAAACACTGAAGCTTTCTTT | CASSQDTVGAENTEAFF
NA | NA | TRBJ1-2 | TRBV28 | TGTGCCAGCAGCTCCTCAGGGTTGCAGGGCTACACCTTC | CASSSSGLQGYTF
NA | TRBD1 | TRBJ1-6 | TRBV28 | TGTGCCAGCAGCCTCGAAACCGGGACAGCAAATTCACCCCTCCACTTT | CASSLETGTANSPLHF